The 25 T cell receptor beta chains listed next were all sequenced from one sample in a study of blood T cell repertoires in COVID-19. Measured with immunoSEQ multiplex PCR; TCRdb has only the in-frame clones, and not every one. Of around 110,000 clones in the sample, around four fifths were seen once. The source material was peripheral blood. The receptors stem from a man between 65 and 85 years old with acute or convalescent COVID-19.

The J gene is TRBJ1-1, the V gene TRBV5-1, with TRBD1 identical over 7 bases. Losses at the gene ends were 2 bases for V and 0 bases for J; bases not matched to a gene: 7. This CDR3 has 16 amino acids. CDR1 is SGHRS, CDR2 YFSETQ, per germline. The CDR3, as DNA: TGCGCCAGCAGCTTAAGGGACAGTCTAATGAACACTGAAGCTTTCTTT. This sequence encodes CASSLRDSLMNTEAFF.

The table lists this clone with a few counts. The V and J genes are TRBV5-1 and TRBJ2-6; maybe TRBD2 (6 bases). Looked up from germline, CDR1 is SGHRS and CDR2 is YFSETQ. CDR3 length: 18 amino acids. Trimming shortened V by 0 bases and J by 0 bases, and 13 bases separated the two germline ends. In DNA, the CDR3 is TGCGCCAGCAGCTTGGTTGGGACTCCCCGCTCTGGGGCCAACGTCCTGACTTTC. Encoded protein: CASSLVGTPRSGANVLTF.

The chain recombines TRBV3-1 (or the pseudogene TRBV3-2) with TRBJ1-1; D gene ambiguous. Germline V gene data show CDR1 as LGHDT and CDR2 as YNNKEL (reference sequence). V lost 1 base and J lost 8, with 8 bases in between. This CDR3 region has 12 residues. CDR3: CASSQGAWEAFF. In DNA, the CDR3 is TGTGCCAGCAGCCAAGGGGCCTGGGAAGCTTTCTTT.

The rearrangement uses TRBV10-3 and TRBJ2-4; D remains unclear. CDR1 and CDR2 from the germline V gene are ENHRY and SYGVKD. With 3 bases removed from V and 1 base from J, the gap between germline ends came to 22 bases. The CDR3 has 19 amino acids. The CDR3 sequence is CAISDSNPGVSRAKNIQYF. Here the CDR3 DNA reads TGTGCCATCAGTGATTCCAATCCAGGTGTCTCCCGTGCCAAAAACATTCAGTACTTC.

This rearrangement joins TRBV19 to TRBJ2-2; 10 bases are a match to TRBD2. The CDR3 totals 16 residues. V shed 0 bases, J shed 6 bases, and the junction held 4 bases outside the gene matches. Germline CDR1 and CDR2: LNHDA and SQIVND (reference sequence). CDR3: CASSIESGLAAGELFF. In DNA form, the CDR3 reads TGTGCCAGTAGTATAGAGTCCGGACTAGCGGCCGGGGAGCTGTTTTTT.

CDR3 in DNA: TGTGCCAGCAGCCAACAGGAAATCAATCAGCCCCAGCATTTT. Translated, it gives CASSQQEINQPQHF. This sequence joins TRBV2 and TRBJ1-5, with D maybe TRBD1 (5 bases). From germline, CDR1 is SNHLY and CDR2 FYNNEI. CDR3 length: 14 residues. The V and J ends lost 6 bases and 3 bases respectively, with 12 bases between them.

This clone was seen a single time. The V call is TRBV7-8, the J call TRBJ2-1, with D possibly being TRBD1 (6 bases). Trimming stripped 6 bases from V and 9 bases from J, with 27 bases between. Germline CDR1 reads SGHVS; CDR2 reads FQNEAQ. The CDR3 spans 17 residues. The chain's CDR3 is CASRPNRVPQRSPEQFF. The CDR3 DNA follows: TGTGCCAGCAGACCGAACAGGGTTCCACAACGCTCTCCTGAGCAGTTCTTC.

The chain recombines TRBV11-3 with TRBJ2-5; D may be TRBD1 (7 bases). The germline gives CDR1 SGHNT, CDR2 YENEEA. The CDR3 runs 14 residues. V dropped 1 base and J dropped 5 bases, with 11 bases sitting between them. The CDR3 region is CASSLGAGGETQYF. The CDR3 DNA sequence: TGTGCCAGCAGCTTAGGCGCAGGGGGGGAGACCCAGTACTTC.

In its sample, this clone was seen once. J is TRBJ1-2 and V is TRBV5-6, with 7 bases matching TRBD1. CDR1 is SGHDT and CDR2 is YYEEEE in the germline V gene. This CDR3 has 15 residues. Losses at the gene ends were 0 bases for V and 8 bases for J; bases not matched to a gene: 10. The CDR3 DNA reads TGTGCCAGCAGCTTGGAGTGGACAGGTCGAGGAGGCTACACCTTC. Its translation is CASSLEWTGRGGYTF.

The V gene is TRBV2, the J gene TRBJ1-3; D unresolved. The V gene lost 5 bases and the J gene lost 4 bases, with 6 bases spanning the gap. The CDR3 loop spans 12 amino acids. CDR1 and CDR2 from the germline V gene are SNHLY and FYNNEI. The CDR3 DNA is TGTGCCAGCAGTTCAGGCGGAAACACCATATATTTT. Translated, it gives CASSSGGNTIYF. The full variable domain, completed using reference TRBV2 and TRBJ1-3, is EPEVTQTPSHQVTQMGQEVILRCVPISNHLYFYWYRQILGQKVEFLVSFYNNEISEKSEIFDDQFSVERPDGSNFTLKIRSTKLEDSAMYFCASSSGGNTIYFGEGSWLTVV.

The genes are TRBV9 and TRBJ1-2, with 7 positions matching TRBD1. V lost 4 bases and J lost 0; bases outside the gene matches: 9. Germline V gives CDR1 SGDLS, CDR2 YYNGEE. CDR3 length: 16 residues. The DNA for the CDR3 is TGTGCCAGCAGCCCAGGGGGACAGAGAGCTAACTATGGCTACACCTTC. It codes for CASSPGGQRANYGYTF.

This clone was observed a few times. The V gene is TRBV7-9, the J gene TRBJ1-5; D gene unclear. CDR1 and CDR2 from the germline V gene are SEHNR and FQNEAQ (reference sequence). V lost 2 bases to trimming and J lost 3 bases, with 11 bases between them. The CDR3 is made up of 15 amino acids. The CDR3 DNA reads TGTGCCAGCAGCTTATCCGAGGGATCCAATCAGCCCCAGCATTTT. Translated: CASSLSEGSNQPQHF.

This chain joins TRBV5-1 and TRBJ2-1, with 10 bases fitting TRBD2. Looked up from germline, CDR1 is SGHRS and CDR2 is YFSETQ. The CDR3 totals 18 residues. V was clipped by 0 bases and J by 3 bases; unmatched bases: 9. Written as DNA, the CDR3 is TGCGCCAGCAGCTTGGATTCTAGCGGGAGCATCTTCTACAATGAGCAGTTCTTC. Its translation: CASSLDSSGSIFYNEQFF.

The CDR3 DNA reads as TGTGCCAGCAGTGGGACAGGCGGGAGGCAGCCCCAGCATTTT. Translating gives CASSGTGGRQPQHF. V usage is TRBV2 and J usage is TRBJ1-5; TRBD1 matches 7 bases. V was clipped by 4 bases and J by 7 bases; unmatched bases: 7. This CDR3 is 14 amino acids long. Germline CDR1 and CDR2: SNHLY and FYNNEI.

J is TRBJ2-7 and V is TRBV18; D is undetermined. The CDR3 has 15 amino acids. The V gene's germline CDR1 is KGHSH and CDR2 LQKENI. The V and J ends lost 2 bases and 0 bases respectively, with 11 bases between them. The CDR3 nucleotides read TGTGCCAGCTCACCAGATCAGTCCCTCTCCTACGAGCAGTACTTC. It is translated as CASSPDQSLSYEQYF. Filled out from reference TRBV18 and TRBJ2-7, the complete variable domain reads NAGVMQNPRHLVRRRGQEARLRCSPMKGHSHVYWYRQLPEEGLKFMVYLQKENIIDESGMPKERFSAEFPKEGPSILRIQQVVRGDSAAYFCASSPDQSLSYEQYFGPGTRLTVT.

The genes are TRBV24-1 and TRBJ2-5; 10 bases agree with TRBD2. Germline CDR1 is KGHDR and CDR2 is SFDVKD. This CDR3 is built from 16 residues. The V segment lost 6 bases and the J segment 5 bases; nucleotides outside the gene matches: 11. CDR3 bases: TGTGCCACCAGTTATATAGCGGGGGGCGTGGGGGAGACCCAGTACTTC. Protein: CATSYIAGGVGETQYF.

The chain employs TRBV9 and TRBJ1-2; 10 nucleotides line up with TRBD1. Germline V gene sequence: CDR1 SGDLS, CDR2 YYNGEE. Trimming at V came to 4 bases and at J to 8 bases, leaving 11 bases not matched to a gene. The CDR3 consists of 15 residues. CDR3 DNA sequence: TGTGCCAGCAGCCCAGACCGGGACAGGGGTTCGGGCTACACCTTC. It codes for CASSPDRDRGSGYTF.

The rearrangement links TRBV9 to TRBJ2-3; the D is unclear. Germline V gene sequence: CDR1 SGDLS, CDR2 YYNGEE. V lost 3 bases, J lost 1 base, and 9 bases lay in between. This CDR3 is 14 amino acids long. The CDR3 protein is CASSEQSRTDTQYF. The CDR3 DNA follows: TGTGCCAGCAGCGAACAGAGCCGCACAGATACGCAGTATTTT.

The V gene is TRBV5-4, the J gene TRBJ2-7; 9 nucleotides line up with TRBD2. CDR1 and CDR2 from the germline V gene are SGHNT and YYREEE (reference sequence). This CDR3 contains 15 residues. V shed 1 base and J 4 bases; nucleotides not matched to a gene: 6. CDR3 coding DNA: TGTGCCAGCAGCTTGATGGGACTAGCTCTTTACGAGCAGTACTTC. Its translation is CASSLMGLALYEQYF.

CDR3 DNA: TGTGCCAGCAGCCCAGGGGACCGGGGAAGCACAGATACGCAGTATTTT. Its protein is CASSPGDRGSTDTQYF. V and J are TRBV5-4 and TRBJ2-3, with a tentative D call TRBD1 (6 bases). CDR1 is SGHNT and CDR2 is YYREEE in the germline V gene (reference sequence). The ends were cut back, 4 bases at V and 0 bases at J, with 15 bases in the middle. This CDR3 has 16 amino acids.

J is TRBJ2-7 and V is TRBV28, with 10 nucleotides matching TRBD1. The V and J ends lost 4 bases and 4 bases, in that order; junction bases with no gene match: 7. Germline loops: CDR1 MDHEN, CDR2 SYDVKM. The CDR3 contains 15 residues. Here the CDR3 DNA reads TGTGCCAGCAGTTACCTCGGGACAGGGGAATACGAGCAGTACTTC. Protein: CASSYLGTGEYEQYF.

The chain has TRBV7-9 and TRBJ1-2; D is possibly TRBD1 (6 bases). CDR1 is SEHNR, CDR2 FQNEAQ, per germline (reference sequence). This CDR3 has 15 residues. V lost 0 bases and J 4 bases, leaving 12 bases between the germline ends. The CDR3 is CASSLAGAGGYGYTF. The CDR3 nucleotides read TGTGCCAGCAGCTTAGCGGGGGCAGGAGGCTATGGCTACACCTTC.

V usage is TRBV29-1 and J usage is TRBJ2-1; no reliable D call. This CDR3 has 12 residues. Trimming cost V 4 bases and J 7 bases, with 11 bases left between them. Germline CDR1 and CDR2: SQVTM and ANQGSEA. The CDR3 sequence is CSVVQVWNEQFF. In DNA form, the CDR3 reads TGCAGCGTTGTTCAGGTATGGAATGAGCAGTTCTTC.

The J gene is TRBJ1-1, the V gene TRBV27, with 7 bases fitting TRBD1. The CDR3 sequence is 16 residues long. V dropped 3 bases and J dropped 2; count of bases not matched to a gene: 9. Germline V lookup: CDR1 MNHEY, CDR2 SMNVEV (reference sequence). CDR3 in amino acids: CASSLYSRDSNTEAFF. DNA for the CDR3: TGTGCCAGCAGTTTGTATAGTCGGGACAGTAACACTGAAGCTTTCTTT.

This clone has just a few counts. The chain combines TRBV28 with TRBJ1-1, with 7 nucleotides matching TRBD1. Germline V gene sequence: CDR1 MDHEN, CDR2 SYDVKM. This CDR3 spans 16 amino acids. V lost 8 bases and J lost 3; bases outside the gene matches: 15. CDR3 nucleotides: TGTGCCAGCCCCCCCGCAGGGGGTTACTTGGACACTGAAGCTTTCTTT. It specifies CASPPAGGYLDTEAFF.